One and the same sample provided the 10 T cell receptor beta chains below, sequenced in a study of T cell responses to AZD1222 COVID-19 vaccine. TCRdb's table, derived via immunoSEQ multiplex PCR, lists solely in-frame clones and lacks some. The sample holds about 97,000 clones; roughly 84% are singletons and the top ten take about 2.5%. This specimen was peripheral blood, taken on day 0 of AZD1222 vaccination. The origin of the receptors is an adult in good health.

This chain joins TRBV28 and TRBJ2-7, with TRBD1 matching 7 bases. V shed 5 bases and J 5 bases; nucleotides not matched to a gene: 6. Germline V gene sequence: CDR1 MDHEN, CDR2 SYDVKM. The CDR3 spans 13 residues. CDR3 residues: CASSEQGMHEQYF. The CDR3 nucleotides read TGTGCCAGCAGTGAACAGGGGATGCACGAGCAGTACTTC.

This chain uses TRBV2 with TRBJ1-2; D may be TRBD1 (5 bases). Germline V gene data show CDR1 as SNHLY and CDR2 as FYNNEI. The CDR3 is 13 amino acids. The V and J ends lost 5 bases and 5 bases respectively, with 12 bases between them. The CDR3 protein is CASSPDSLYGYTF. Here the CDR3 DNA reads TGTGCCAGCAGTCCAGACAGTCTTTATGGCTACACCTTC.

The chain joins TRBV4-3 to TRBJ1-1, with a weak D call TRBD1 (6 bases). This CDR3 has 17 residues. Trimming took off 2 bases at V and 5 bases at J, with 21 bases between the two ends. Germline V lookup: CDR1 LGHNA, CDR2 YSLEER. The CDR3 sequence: CASSQNGGALSRTEAFF. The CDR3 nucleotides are TGCGCCAGCAGCCAAAACGGGGGGGCTTTGAGTAGGACTGAAGCTTTCTTT.

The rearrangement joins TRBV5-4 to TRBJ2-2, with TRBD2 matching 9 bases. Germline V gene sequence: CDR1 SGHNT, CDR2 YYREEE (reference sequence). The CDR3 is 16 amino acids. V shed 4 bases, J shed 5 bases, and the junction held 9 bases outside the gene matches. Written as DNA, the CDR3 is TGTGCCAGCAGCAACAAAGCGGGGGGAGGGACCGGGGAGCTGTTTTTT. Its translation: CASSNKAGGGTGELFF.

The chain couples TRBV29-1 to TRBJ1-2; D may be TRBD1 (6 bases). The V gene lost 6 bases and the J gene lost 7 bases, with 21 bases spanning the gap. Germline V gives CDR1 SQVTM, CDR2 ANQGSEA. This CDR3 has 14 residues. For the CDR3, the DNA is TGCAGCGTCGCATGGGACACCATAACGATTGGCTACACCTTC. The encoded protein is CSVAWDTITIGYTF.

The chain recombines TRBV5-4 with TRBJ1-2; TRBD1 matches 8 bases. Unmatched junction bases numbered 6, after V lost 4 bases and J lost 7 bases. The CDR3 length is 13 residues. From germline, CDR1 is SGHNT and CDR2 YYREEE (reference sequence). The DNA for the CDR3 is TGTGCCAGCAGCATTGACAGGGGAAGTGGCTACACCTTC. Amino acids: CASSIDRGSGYTF.

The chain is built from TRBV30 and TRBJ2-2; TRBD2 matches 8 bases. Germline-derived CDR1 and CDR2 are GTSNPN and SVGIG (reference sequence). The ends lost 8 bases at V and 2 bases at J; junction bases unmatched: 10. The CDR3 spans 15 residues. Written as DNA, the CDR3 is TGTGCCACGCCCCAGCGGGGGTACAACACCGGGGAGCTGTTTTTT. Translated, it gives CATPQRGYNTGELFF.

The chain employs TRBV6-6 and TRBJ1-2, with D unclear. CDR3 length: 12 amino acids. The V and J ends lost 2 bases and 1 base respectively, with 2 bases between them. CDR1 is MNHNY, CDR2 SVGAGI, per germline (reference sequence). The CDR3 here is CASSYLNYGYTF. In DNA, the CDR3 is TGTGCCAGCAGTTACCTTAACTATGGCTACACCTTC.

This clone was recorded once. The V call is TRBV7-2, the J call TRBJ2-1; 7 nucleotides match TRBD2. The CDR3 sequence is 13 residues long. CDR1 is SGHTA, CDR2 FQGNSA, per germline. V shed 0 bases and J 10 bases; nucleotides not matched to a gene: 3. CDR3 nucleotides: TGTGCCAGCAGCTTAGCGGGGGGGTACGAGCAGTTCTTC. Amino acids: CASSLAGGYEQFF.

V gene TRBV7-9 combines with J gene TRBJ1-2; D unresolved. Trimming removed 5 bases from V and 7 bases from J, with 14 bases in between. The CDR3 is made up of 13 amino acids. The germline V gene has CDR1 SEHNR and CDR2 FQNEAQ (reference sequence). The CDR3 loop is CASSLGPTAGYTF. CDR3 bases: TGTGCCAGCAGCCTAGGGCCTACAGCTGGCTACACCTTC.